The rows below give T cell receptor beta chains drawn from one sample of a study of blood T cell repertoires in COVID-19. Some clones are missing from TCRdb's copy, which holds only in-frame ones; the method was immunoSEQ multiplex PCR. The repertoire consists of 120,000 to 150,000 clones, with over 75% occurring once and the leading ten covering approximately 10%. Sequences were obtained from peripheral blood. These receptors were collected from a man between 60 and 70 years old with active or convalescent COVID-19. Both conserved end residues are part of each CDR3. The D gene is left open where the match is weak. Rows may omit the clone size; those that give it use once, few, many or a size class.

V: TRBV2; D: .; size: .; J: TRBJ2-1; CDR3: CASRGDFSYNEQFF
V: TRBV9; D: TRBD1; size: .; J: TRBJ2-7; CDR3: CASSGGQGTYEQYF
V: TRBV27; D: .; size: .; J: TRBJ1-4; CDR3: CASRSVATNEKLFF
V: TRBV28; D: .; size: .; J: TRBJ1-4; CDR3: CASSFGGGGEKLFF
V: TRBV30; D: .; size: once; J: TRBJ1-2; CDR3: CAWINKQGSYGYTF
V: TRBV25-1; D: .; size: .; J: TRBJ1-2; CDR3: CASSARTVANYGYTF
V: TRBV14; D: TRBD2; size: .; J: TRBJ2-7; CDR3: CASSQDWWEGAYEQYF
V: TRBV27; D: TRBD1; size: once; J: TRBJ1-2; CDR3: CASSLSSTGIGYTF
V: TRBV4-2; D: TRBD2; size: .; J: TRBJ2-7; CDR3: CASSQDLGGWYEQYF
V: TRBV25-1; D: .; size: .; J: TRBJ2-5; CDR3: CASSEYGAGKFQETQYF
V: TRBV11-1; D: TRBD1; size: .; J: TRBJ2-3; CDR3: CASSPDRGLSTDTQYF
V: TRBV19; D: TRBD2; size: .; J: TRBJ2-1; CDR3: CASSITIMTGTSGGGSYNEQFF
V: TRBV28; D: TRBD1; size: .; J: TRBJ2-5; CDR3: CASSTGTGYQETQYF
V: TRBV27; D: TRBD2; size: .; J: TRBJ2-7; CDR3: CASSSPGTSGTYEQYF
V: TRBV28; D: .; size: .; J: TRBJ2-1; CDR3: CASSISSYNEQFF
V: TRBV6-6; D: TRBD1; size: few; J: TRBJ2-2; CDR3: CASRPQRGRAGELFF
V: TRBV7-9; D: .; size: .; J: TRBJ1-4; CDR3: CASSSYNEKLFF
V: TRBV19; D: .; size: .; J: TRBJ2-6; CDR3: CASGVQSGANVLTF
V: TRBV6-1; D: TRBD2; size: .; J: TRBJ2-6; CDR3: CASSEFWGLAYSGANVLTF
V: TRBV6-5; D: TRBD1; size: .; J: TRBJ1-1; CDR3: CASSRQGVMNTEAFF
V: TRBV27; D: TRBD2; size: once; J: TRBJ2-7; CDR3: CASSSPGLAGEQYF
V: TRBV18; D: TRBD1; size: .; J: TRBJ2-7; CDR3: CASSPLQGAGEQYF
V: TRBV28; D: .; size: .; J: TRBJ2-5; CDR3: CASSFRQDYLEETQYF
V: TRBV5-1; D: TRBD2; size: .; J: TRBJ2-7; CDR3: CASSSSSGSRYEQYF
V: TRBV28; D: .; size: .; J: TRBJ2-3; CDR3: CASYIPPDTQYF
V: TRBV27; D: .; size: .; J: TRBJ1-5; CDR3: CASSLLPPGNSNQPQHF
V: TRBV9; D: .; size: .; J: TRBJ2-7; CDR3: CASSPNHAVAYEQYF